This T cell receptor beta chain was observed in a study of CD8 T cells in Susac syndrome. Germline lookup yields CDR1 MNHEY and CDR2 SMNVEV (reference sequence). The CDR3 sequence is 15 residues long. V trimming: 5 bases; J trimming: 5 bases; junction bases outside the gene matches: 11. Sequencing of TCR beta was carried out in blood CD8+ and CD4+ T cells. Both CD4+ and CD8+ T cells were negatively isolated, and TEMRA cells underwent FACS enrichment. Whole-study findings and limits: It was acknowledged in the study that its TCR sequencing and HLA analysis involved a relatively small number of individuals.

The RNA, roughly 0.45 to 1 ug, was put through reverse transcription using random hexamers. It was immunoSEQ multiplex PCR that amplified TCR beta CDR3 across 54 Vbeta and 13 Jbeta. Via MiXCR, TCRdb re-called the immunoSEQ multiplex PCR reads, giving one row per CDR3 protein. The sample lists about 110,000 distinct CDR3 sequences; 90% to 96% were seen once. Comments on this clonotype: What it recognizes is unknown.

The sequenced material came from CD4+ T cells from PBMCs. This rearrangement joins TRBV27 to TRBJ1-2; the match to TRBD1 covers 7 bases. The receptor was isolated from a human donor in good health. CDR3 nucleotide sequence: TGTGCCAGCAGTCCCCGGGACAGACCCCAGTATGGCTACACCTTC. Protein: CASSPRDRPQYGYTF.